The 3 T cell receptor beta chains below come from one sample, sequenced in a study of OX40 agonist ivuxolimab in advanced cancers. Some clones are missing from TCRdb's copy, which holds only in-frame ones; the method was immunoSEQ multiplex PCR. The data contain about 24,000 clones, about 87% of them seen just once; the ten biggest clones take up 8.5% to 10%. Specimen: CD4+ or CD8+ T cells sorted from blood, collected in a trial of the OX40 agonist ivuxolimab. These receptors all come from an adult with an advanced solid tumor such as melanoma, head and neck, liver or kidney cancer.

J is TRBJ1-2 and V is TRBV5-1, with 7 bases that match TRBD1. Germline CDR1 reads SGHRS; CDR2 reads YFSETQ. V lost 2 bases to trimming and J lost 6 bases; unmatched junction nucleotides: 1. CDR3 length equals 12 residues. CDR3 region: CASSFTGDGYTF. The CDR3 DNA is TGCGCCAGCAGCTTCACAGGGGATGGCTACACCTTC. The whole variable domain, remainder taken from reference TRBV5-1 and TRBJ1-2, is KAGVTQTPRYLIKTRGQQVTLSCSPISGHRSVSWYQQTPGQGLQFLFEYFSETQRNKGNFPGRFSGRQFSNSRSEMNVSTLELGDSALYLCASSFTGDGYTFGSGTRLTVV.

V usage is TRBV27 and J usage is TRBJ1-5, with 7 bases aligning to TRBD1. CDR3 length: 15 amino acids. V was clipped by 5 bases and J by 2 bases; unmatched bases: 6. The germline V gene has CDR1 MNHEY and CDR2 SMNVEV (reference sequence). CDR3: CASSPLGTGNQPQHF. The CDR3 bases are TGTGCCAGCAGTCCCTTAGGGACAGGCAATCAGCCCCAGCATTTT.

V is TRBV2 and J is TRBJ2-1; 14 bases match TRBD2. This CDR3 has 13 residues. The junction had 2 bases not matched to a gene; V was cut back by 8 bases and J by 8 bases. Germline CDR1 is SNHLY and CDR2 is FYNNEI. The CDR3 region is CASGTSGRDEQFF. The CDR3 bases are TGTGCCAGCGGGACTAGCGGGAGAGATGAGCAGTTCTTC.